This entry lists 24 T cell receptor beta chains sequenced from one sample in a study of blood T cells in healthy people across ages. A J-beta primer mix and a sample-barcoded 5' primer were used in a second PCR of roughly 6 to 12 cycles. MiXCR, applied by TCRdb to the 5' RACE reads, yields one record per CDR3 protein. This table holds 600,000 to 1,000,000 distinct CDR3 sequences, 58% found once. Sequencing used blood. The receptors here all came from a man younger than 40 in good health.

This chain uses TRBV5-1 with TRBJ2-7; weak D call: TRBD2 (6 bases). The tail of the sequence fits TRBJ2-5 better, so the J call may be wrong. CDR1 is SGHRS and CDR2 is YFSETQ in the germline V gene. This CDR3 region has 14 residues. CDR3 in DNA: TGCGCCAGCAGCCCCATGTTGGAGGGGGAGACCCAGTACTTC. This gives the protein CASSPMLEGETQYF.

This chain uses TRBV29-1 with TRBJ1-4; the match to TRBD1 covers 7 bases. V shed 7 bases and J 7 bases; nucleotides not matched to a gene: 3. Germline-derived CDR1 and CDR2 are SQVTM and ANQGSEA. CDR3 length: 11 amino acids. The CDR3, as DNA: TGCAGCGGACGGACAGGTGAAAAACTGTTTTTT. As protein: CSGRTGEKLFF. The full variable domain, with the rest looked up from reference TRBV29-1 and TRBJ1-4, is SAVISQKPSRDICQRGTSLTIQCQVDSQVTMMFWYRQQPGQSLTLIATANQGSEATYESGFVIDKFPISRPNLTFSTLTVSNMSPEDSSIYLCSGRTGEKLFFGSGTQLSVL.

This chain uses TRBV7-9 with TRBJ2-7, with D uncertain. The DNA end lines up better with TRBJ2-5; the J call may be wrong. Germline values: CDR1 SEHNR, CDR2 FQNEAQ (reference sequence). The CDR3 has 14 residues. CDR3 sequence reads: CASSVSAVVETQYF. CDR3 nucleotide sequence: TGTGCCAGCAGCGTATCTGCTGTGGTGGAGACCCAGTACTTC.

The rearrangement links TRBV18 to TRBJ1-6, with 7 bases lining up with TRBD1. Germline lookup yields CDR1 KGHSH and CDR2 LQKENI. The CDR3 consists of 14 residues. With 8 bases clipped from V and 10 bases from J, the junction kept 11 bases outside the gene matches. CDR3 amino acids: CASQGDREISPLHF. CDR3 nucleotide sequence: TGTGCCAGCCAAGGAGACAGGGAGATCTCACCCCTCCACTTT.

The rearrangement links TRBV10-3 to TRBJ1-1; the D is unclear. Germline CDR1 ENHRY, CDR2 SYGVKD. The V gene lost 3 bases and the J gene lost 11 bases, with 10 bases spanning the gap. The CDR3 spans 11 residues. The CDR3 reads CAISEGRSAFF. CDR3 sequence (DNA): TGTGCCATCAGTGAAGGCAGGTCGGCTTTCTTT.

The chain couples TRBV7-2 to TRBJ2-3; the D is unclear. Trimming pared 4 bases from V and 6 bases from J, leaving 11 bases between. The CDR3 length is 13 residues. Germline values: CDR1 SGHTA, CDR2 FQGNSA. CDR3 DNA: TGTGCCAGCAGCTCATATACAGTGGATACGCAGTATTTT. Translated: CASSSYTVDTQYF.

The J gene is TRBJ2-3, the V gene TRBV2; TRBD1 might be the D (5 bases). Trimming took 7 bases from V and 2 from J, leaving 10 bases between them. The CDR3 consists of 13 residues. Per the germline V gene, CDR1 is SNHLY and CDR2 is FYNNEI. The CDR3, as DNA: TGTGCCAGCAAACAGGAGTTCACAGATACGCAGTATTTT. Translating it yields CASKQEFTDTQYF.

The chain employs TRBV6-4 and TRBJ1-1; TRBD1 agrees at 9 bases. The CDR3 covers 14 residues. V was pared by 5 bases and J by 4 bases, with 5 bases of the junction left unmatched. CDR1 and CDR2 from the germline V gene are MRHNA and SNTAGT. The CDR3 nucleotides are TGTGCCAGCAGTCGGGACAGGGAGAGCACTGAAGCTTTCTTT. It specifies CASSRDRESTEAFF.

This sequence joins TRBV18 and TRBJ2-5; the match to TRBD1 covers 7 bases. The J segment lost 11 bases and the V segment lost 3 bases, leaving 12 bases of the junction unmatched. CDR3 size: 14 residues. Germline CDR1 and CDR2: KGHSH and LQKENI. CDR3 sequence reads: CASSPPGQYNEQYF. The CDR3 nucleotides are TGTGCCAGCTCACCCCCGGGACAGTACAATGAGCAGTACTTC.

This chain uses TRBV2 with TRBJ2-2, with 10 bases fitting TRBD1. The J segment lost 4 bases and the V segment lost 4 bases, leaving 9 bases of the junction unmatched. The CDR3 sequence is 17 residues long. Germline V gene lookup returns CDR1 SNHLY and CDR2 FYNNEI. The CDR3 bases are TGTGCCAGCAGTGTTGAGACAGGGGGCGCGTTCACCGGGGAGCTGTTTTTT. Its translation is CASSVETGGAFTGELFF.

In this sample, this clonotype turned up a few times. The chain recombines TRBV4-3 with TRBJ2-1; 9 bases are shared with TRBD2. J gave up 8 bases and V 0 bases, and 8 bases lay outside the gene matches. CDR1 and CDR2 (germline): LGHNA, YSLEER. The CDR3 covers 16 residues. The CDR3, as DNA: TGCGCCAGCAGCCAAGATGTAGCGGGAGAAATCCATGAGCAGTTCTTC. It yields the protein CASSQDVAGEIHEQFF.

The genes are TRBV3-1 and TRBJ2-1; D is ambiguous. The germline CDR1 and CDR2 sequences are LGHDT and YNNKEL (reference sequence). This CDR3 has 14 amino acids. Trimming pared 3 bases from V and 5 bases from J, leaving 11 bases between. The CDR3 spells CASSQPVDHNEQFF. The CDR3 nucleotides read TGTGCCAGCAGCCAGCCGGTCGACCACAATGAGCAGTTCTTC.

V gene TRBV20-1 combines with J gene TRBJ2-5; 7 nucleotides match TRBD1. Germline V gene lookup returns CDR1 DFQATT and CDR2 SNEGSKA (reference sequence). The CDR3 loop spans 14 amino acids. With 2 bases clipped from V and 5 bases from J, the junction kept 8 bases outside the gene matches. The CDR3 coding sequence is TGCAGTGCTAGATCGGGTCTCAGGGGGGAGACCCAGTACTTC. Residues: CSARSGLRGETQYF.

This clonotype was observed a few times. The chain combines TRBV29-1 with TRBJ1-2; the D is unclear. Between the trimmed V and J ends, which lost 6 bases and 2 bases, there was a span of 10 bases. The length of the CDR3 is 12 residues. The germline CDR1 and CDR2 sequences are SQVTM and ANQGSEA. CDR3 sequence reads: CSVIGMNYGYTF. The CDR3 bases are TGCAGCGTGATCGGGATGAACTATGGCTACACCTTC.

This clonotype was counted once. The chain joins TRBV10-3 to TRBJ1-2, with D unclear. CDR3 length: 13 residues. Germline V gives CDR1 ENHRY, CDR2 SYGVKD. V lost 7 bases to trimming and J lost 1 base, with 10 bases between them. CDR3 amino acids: CAIMVPGNYGYTF. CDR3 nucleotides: TGTGCCATCATGGTCCCGGGTAACTATGGCTACACCTTC.

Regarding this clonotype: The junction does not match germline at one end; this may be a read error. The CDR3 coding sequence is TGTGTCAGCAGTGCTGGGGAAGCCTCCTACAATGAGCAGTTCTTC. It translates to CVSSAGEASYNEQFF. The genes are TRBV6-4 and TRBJ2-1, with unresolved D. This CDR3 is 15 amino acids long. Germline loops: CDR1 MRHNA, CDR2 SNTAGT.

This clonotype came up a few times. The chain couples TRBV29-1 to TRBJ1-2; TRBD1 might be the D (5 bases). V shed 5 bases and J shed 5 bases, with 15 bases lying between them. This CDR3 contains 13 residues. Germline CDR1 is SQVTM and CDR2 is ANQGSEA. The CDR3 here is CSVFVGTSYGYTF. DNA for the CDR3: TGCAGCGTTTTTGTGGGGACCTCTTATGGCTACACCTTC.

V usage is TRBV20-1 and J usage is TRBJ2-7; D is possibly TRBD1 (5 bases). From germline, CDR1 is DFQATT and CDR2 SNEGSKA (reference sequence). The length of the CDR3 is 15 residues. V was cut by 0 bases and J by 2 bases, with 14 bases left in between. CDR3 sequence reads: CSARDLVGAAYEQYF. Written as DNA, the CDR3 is TGCAGTGCTAGAGATCTTGTAGGGGCAGCCTACGAGCAGTACTTC.

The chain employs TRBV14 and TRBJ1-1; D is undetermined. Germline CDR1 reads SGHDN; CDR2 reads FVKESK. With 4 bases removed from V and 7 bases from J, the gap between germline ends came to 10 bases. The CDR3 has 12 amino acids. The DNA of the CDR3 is TGTGCCAGCAGCCGGTTACATCATGAAGCTTTCTTT. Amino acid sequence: CASSRLHHEAFF.

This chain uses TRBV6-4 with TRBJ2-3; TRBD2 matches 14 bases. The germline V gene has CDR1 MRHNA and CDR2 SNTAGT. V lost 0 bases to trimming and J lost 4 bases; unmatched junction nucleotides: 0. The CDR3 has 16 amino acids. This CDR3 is CASSDSTSGGADTQYF. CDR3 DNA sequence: TGTGCCAGCAGTGACTCGACTAGCGGGGGGGCAGATACGCAGTATTTT.

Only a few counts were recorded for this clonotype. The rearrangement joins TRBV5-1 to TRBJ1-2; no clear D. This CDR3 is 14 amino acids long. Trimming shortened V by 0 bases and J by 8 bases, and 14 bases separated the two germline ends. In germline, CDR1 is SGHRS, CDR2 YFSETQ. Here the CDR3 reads CASSLADGRLGYTF. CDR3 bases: TGCGCCAGCAGCTTGGCGGACGGGAGGCTCGGCTACACCTTC.

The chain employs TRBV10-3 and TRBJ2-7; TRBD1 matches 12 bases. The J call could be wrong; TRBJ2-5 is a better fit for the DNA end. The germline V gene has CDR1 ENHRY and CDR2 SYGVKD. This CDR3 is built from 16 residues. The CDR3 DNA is TGTGCCATCAGTGATGGTGGGACAGGGGGCGCAGAGACCCAGTACTTC. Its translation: CAISDGGTGGAETQYF.

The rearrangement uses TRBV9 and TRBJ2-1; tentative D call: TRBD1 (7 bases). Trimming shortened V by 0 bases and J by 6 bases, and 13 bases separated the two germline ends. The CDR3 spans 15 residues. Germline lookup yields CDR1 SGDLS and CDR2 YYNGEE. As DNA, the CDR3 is TGTGCCAGCAGCGTAGAACCAGGGGGAGGCAATGAGCAGTTCTTC. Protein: CASSVEPGGGNEQFF. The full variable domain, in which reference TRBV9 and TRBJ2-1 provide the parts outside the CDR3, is DSGVTQTPKHLITATGQRVTLRCSPRSGDLSVYWYQQSLDQGLQFLIQYYNGEERAKGNILERFSAQQFPDLHSELNLSSLELGDSALYFCASSVEPGGGNEQFFGPGTRLTVL.

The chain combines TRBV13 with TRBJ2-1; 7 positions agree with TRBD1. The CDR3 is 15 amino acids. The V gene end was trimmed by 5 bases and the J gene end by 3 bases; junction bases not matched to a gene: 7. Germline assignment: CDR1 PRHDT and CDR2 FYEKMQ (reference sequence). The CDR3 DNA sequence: TGTGCCAGCAGCAACCGGGACAGCGGCTACAATGAGCAGTTCTTC. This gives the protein CASSNRDSGYNEQFF.